The 26 T cell receptor beta chains listed next were all sequenced from one sample in a study of T cells in Graves' hyperthyroidism and ophthalmopathy (dated 2019 in TCRdb). Receptor libraries were prepared by multiplex PCR. TCRdb records Illumina HiSeq 2000 as the sequencer. The TCR beta CDR3 regions were amplified from RNA transcripts. For the first round of RT-PCR on the TCR CDR3, the HTBI primer set was used together with the Qiagen OneStep RT-PCR kit. TCRdb passed the public sequencing reads through fastp at Q25 and MiXCR, retaining productive beta sequences. CDR3 protein duplicates are merged, each entry listing the most common genes and DNA. This sample gives 200,000 to 250,000 distinct CDR3 sequences in total; roughly 17% of them show up just once. The top ten clonotypes cover 28% of the sample. Sequenced: blood. All receptors derive from a woman between 18 and 29 years old with Graves' ophthalmopathy.

This clonotype was counted at least ten times. This sequence joins TRBV6-1 and TRBJ1-3, with TRBD1 matching over 8 bases. Germline assignment: CDR1 MNHNS and CDR2 SASEGT. The length of the CDR3 is 16 residues. Unmatched junction bases numbered 4, after V lost 3 bases and J lost 0 bases. The CDR3 protein is CASSDRTGGSGNTIYF. CDR3 bases: TGTGCCAGCAGTGACCGCACAGGGGGCTCTGGAAACACCATATATTTT.

The chain uses TRBV30 and TRBJ2-1; TRBD2 might be the D (5 bases). Trimming pared 0 bases from V and 2 bases from J, leaving 8 bases between. The CDR3 consists of 14 residues. CDR1 is GTSNPN and CDR2 is SVGIG in the germline V gene (reference sequence). CDR3 region: CAWSVRGAYNEQFF. The CDR3 DNA reads TGTGCCTGGAGTGTACGGGGAGCCTACAATGAGCAGTTCTTC.

The chain recombines TRBV7-2 with TRBJ2-2; no firm D call. The CDR3 extends over 15 amino acids. Trimming stripped 4 bases from V and 4 bases from J, with 13 bases between. Germline CDR1 and CDR2: SGHTA and FQGNSA. The CDR3, as DNA: TGTGCCAGCAGCTCGCATGGTTTTATCACCGGGGAGCTGTTTTTT. Translating it yields CASSSHGFITGELFF.

This clonotype came up many times. The chain combines TRBV6-1 with TRBJ1-2; D is ambiguous. Germline V gives CDR1 MNHNS, CDR2 SASEGT. This CDR3 is 13 amino acids long. Trimming cost V 6 bases and J 6 bases, with 14 bases left between them. DNA for the CDR3: TGTGCCAGCAGCCCCAATGAGGGTCATGGCTACACCTTC. Encoded protein: CASSPNEGHGYTF.

This clonotype appeared many times. The chain combines TRBV6-1 with TRBJ1-1; D not resolved. CDR1 MNHNS and CDR2 SASEGT come from the germline V gene. This CDR3 comprises 13 residues. V was trimmed by 5 bases and J by 4 bases, leaving 11 bases between them. CDR3 bases: TGTGCCAGCAGTCTTATAAATCCCACTGAAGCTTTCTTT. Protein: CASSLINPTEAFF.

This clonotype was seen ten or more times. The chain uses TRBV2 and TRBJ1-3; D is perhaps TRBD1 (6 bases). This CDR3 region has 18 residues. With 6 bases removed from V and 0 bases from J, the gap between germline ends came to 21 bases. Per germline, CDR1 SNHLY and CDR2 FYNNEI. In nucleotides, the CDR3 is TGTGCCAGCAGCCACAGGGACACTTACCTTTCCTCTGGAAACACCATATATTTT. This sequence encodes CASSHRDTYLSSGNTIYF.

This clonotype was seen a few times. Possible read error: a much larger clone is one base away. The rearrangement links TRBV28 to TRBJ2-5, with D uncertain. CDR1 and CDR2 (germline): MDHEN, SYDVKM. The CDR3 totals 11 residues. The DNA of the CDR3 is TGTGTCAGCAGTACCAGGGAGACCCAGTACTTC. Protein: CVSSTRETQYF.

As to this clonotype: A much larger clone differs from this one at a single base, so this may be a read error. This chain joins TRBV4-2 and TRBJ2-7, with D perhaps matching TRBD2 (6 bases). Trimming took 0 bases from V and 5 from J, leaving 8 bases between them. The length of the CDR3 is 13 residues. Germline CDR1 LGHNA, CDR2 YNFKEQ. The CDR3: CASSQDRRDEQYF. Written as DNA, the CDR3 is TGTGCCAGCAGCCAAGATCGGAGGGACGAGCAGTACTTC.

This clonotype was counted many times. The genes are TRBV5-5 and TRBJ2-3, with 8 bases matching TRBD2. This CDR3 is 17 amino acids long. CDR1 SGHKS and CDR2 YYEKEE come from the germline V gene (reference sequence). J lost 5 bases, V lost 3 bases, and 14 bases had no gene match. The CDR3 sequence: CASSSGPIAGNLDTQYF. In nucleotides, the CDR3 is TGTGCCAGCAGCTCGGGGCCTATAGCGGGGAATTTAGATACGCAGTATTTT.

This clonotype showed up many times. The rearrangement links TRBV11-1 to TRBJ2-3; 8 bases are shared with TRBD2. V gave up 6 bases and J gave up 9 bases; unmatched junction bases: 11. This CDR3 is built from 14 residues. Per germline, CDR1 SGHAT and CDR2 FQDESV (reference sequence). The CDR3 loop reads CASSSSGSGETQYF. DNA for the CDR3: TGTGCCAGCAGTTCCAGCGGGAGCGGGGAGACGCAGTATTTT.

The table lists this clonotype with many counts. The chain carries TRBV7-8 and TRBJ2-2; TRBD1 matches 7 bases. The CDR3 contains 13 residues. The ends lost 5 bases at V and 7 bases at J; junction bases unmatched: 4. Germline-derived CDR1 and CDR2 are SGHVS and FQNEAQ. CDR3: CASSGQVNGELFF. CDR3 coding DNA: TGTGCCAGCAGCGGACAGGTGAACGGGGAGCTGTTTTTT.

This clonotype has ten or more counts. The chain carries TRBV27 and TRBJ1-1; D is possibly TRBD1 (5 bases). This CDR3 region has 13 residues. Trimming removed 6 bases at V and 5 bases at J, with 13 bases between. The germline gives CDR1 MNHEY, CDR2 SMNVEV (reference sequence). CDR3 in amino acids: CASSPRGMTEAFF. The CDR3 DNA follows: TGTGCCAGCAGCCCTCGGGGGATGACTGAAGCTTTCTTT.

Many counts were recorded for this clonotype. The CDR3: CASSTGTGFYNEQFF. Written as DNA, the CDR3 is TGTGCCAGCAGCACCGGGACAGGGTTCTACAATGAGCAGTTCTTC. The rearrangement joins TRBV7-2 to TRBJ2-1, with 9 bases identical to TRBD1. J gave up 3 bases and V 5 bases, and 5 bases lay outside the gene matches. CDR3 size: 15 residues. Germline CDR1 and CDR2: SGHTA and FQGNSA.

The chain links TRBV9 to TRBJ2-7, with D perhaps given as TRBD1 or TRBD2 (5 bases each). The V gene's germline CDR1 is SGDLS and CDR2 YYNGEE. This CDR3 has 14 residues. V was clipped by 3 bases and J by 1 base, with 11 bases between them. The CDR3 region has the DNA TGTGCCAGCAGCGCCTGGGACCTATCCTACGAGCAGTACTTC. It specifies CASSAWDLSYEQYF.

V usage is TRBV20-1 and J usage is TRBJ2-2, with D possibly called TRBD1 or TRBD2 (7 bases each). V lost 6 bases and J lost 4, with 15 bases in between. The CDR3 spans 14 residues. Germline CDR1 DFQATT, CDR2 SNEGSKA (reference sequence). CDR3 amino acids: CSAQGGRTTGELFF. CDR3 nucleotides: TGCAGTGCCCAGGGGGGGCGGACCACCGGGGAGCTGTTTTTT.

This clonotype was picked up many times. The chain links TRBV9 to TRBJ2-1; TRBD2 matches 10 bases. CDR3 size: 15 residues. The V gene's germline CDR1 is SGDLS and CDR2 YYNGEE. V lost 3 bases, J lost 4 bases, and 4 bases stayed unmatched. This CDR3 reads CASSAGLAEYNEQFF. In nucleotides, the CDR3 is TGTGCCAGCAGCGCCGGACTAGCGGAGTACAATGAGCAGTTCTTC.

This clonotype was counted ten times or more. This chain joins TRBV3-1 and TRBJ2-7; 7 positions agree with TRBD2. V was pared by 6 bases and J by 2 bases, with 7 bases of the junction left unmatched. The CDR3 is 14 amino acids. CDR1 is LGHDT and CDR2 is YNNKEL in the germline V gene (reference sequence). The CDR3 DNA reads as TGTGCCAGCAGAGACATCAGCGGGACCTACGAGCAGTACTTC. Translating gives CASRDISGTYEQYF.

The chain carries TRBV7-9 and TRBJ2-1; 15 nucleotides line up with TRBD2. CDR3 length: 15 residues. V lost 5 bases and J lost 6; bases outside the gene matches: 2. Germline V lookup: CDR1 SEHNR, CDR2 FQNEAQ (reference sequence). DNA of the CDR3: TGTGCCAGCAGCGGGACTAGCGGGAGGCTCAATGAGCAGTTCTTC. Translation gives CASSGTSGRLNEQFF.

This clonotype was seen at least ten times. CDR3 in amino acids: CASSSQGKYGYTF. CDR3 bases: TGTGCCAGCAGTTCTCAGGGGAAATATGGCTACACCTTC. The rearrangement links TRBV27 to TRBJ1-2, with D tentatively TRBD1 (6 bases). This CDR3 is 13 amino acids long. V lost 4 bases to trimming and J lost 5 bases, with 11 bases between them. The V gene's germline CDR1 is MNHEY and CDR2 SMNVEV (reference sequence).

This clonotype was observed many times. As DNA, the CDR3 is TGTGCCAGCTGTCTAGGCGCCAATTCACCCCTCCACTTT. Its translation is CASCLGANSPLHF. The rearrangement joins TRBV18 to TRBJ1-6; no reliable D call. The CDR3 is made up of 13 amino acids. Germline V gene lookup returns CDR1 KGHSH and CDR2 LQKENI. Trimming stripped 7 bases from V and 7 bases from J, with 11 bases between.

The chain is built from TRBV11-2 and TRBJ2-1, with 9 bases identical to TRBD2. Per germline, CDR1 SGHAT and CDR2 FQNNGV. The CDR3 has 17 amino acids. V lost 5 bases to trimming and J lost 0 bases; unmatched junction nucleotides: 8. DNA of the CDR3: TGTGCCAGCAGCCCCATCTATAGCGGGAGCTCCTACAATGAGCAGTTCTTC. Protein: CASSPIYSGSSYNEQFF.

This clonotype was seen at least ten times. The chain is built from TRBV11-2 and TRBJ1-2; 10 bases match TRBD1. The CDR3 consists of 14 residues. In germline, CDR1 is SGHAT, CDR2 FQNNGV. Trimming took 3 bases from V and 6 from J; bases not matched to a gene: 4. The CDR3 bases are TGTGCCAGCAGCTTGAGGACAGGGGGGGATGGCTACACCTTC. Amino acids: CASSLRTGGDGYTF.

On this clonotype: Since a much larger clone is just one base distant, this may be a read error. The chain uses TRBV2 and TRBJ2-1; D is unresolved. This CDR3 region has 11 residues. With 4 bases removed from V and 6 bases from J, the gap between germline ends came to 4 bases. Germline CDR1 reads SNHLY; CDR2 reads FYNNEI. The CDR3, as DNA: TGTGCCAGCAGTGCCGCCAATGAGCAGTTCTTC. Encoded protein: CASSAANEQFF.

This clonotype was picked up many times. This sequence joins TRBV6-1 and TRBJ1-1, with no clear D. This CDR3 has 13 amino acids. The germline V gene encodes CDR1 MNHNS and CDR2 SASEGT. The V end was cut by 7 bases, the J end by 0 bases, with 9 bases between. CDR3 bases: TGTGCCAGCACGGTAACCATGAACACTGAAGCTTTCTTT. Translating gives CASTVTMNTEAFF.

The sample holds many counts of this clonotype. This chain links TRBV7-9 with TRBJ2-1; maybe TRBD2 (6 bases). Trimming stripped 11 bases from V and 0 bases from J, with 20 bases between. Germline V gives CDR1 SEHNR, CDR2 FQNEAQ (reference sequence). This CDR3 comprises 16 residues. CDR3 loop: CALARGAGSSYNEQFF. The CDR3 DNA sequence: TGTGCCCTCGCCCGCGGGGCGGGGAGCTCCTACAATGAGCAGTTCTTC.

This clonotype has at least ten counts. The gene calls are TRBV7-9 and TRBJ2-3, with D maybe TRBD1 (5 bases). CDR1 is SEHNR and CDR2 is FQNEAQ in the germline V gene (reference sequence). This CDR3 has 14 residues. Trimming removed 4 bases from V and 6 bases from J, with 14 bases in between. The CDR3 region has the DNA TGTGCCAGCAGCTCCGCAGGGAAAACGGATACGCAGTATTTT. Translated, it gives CASSSAGKTDTQYF.